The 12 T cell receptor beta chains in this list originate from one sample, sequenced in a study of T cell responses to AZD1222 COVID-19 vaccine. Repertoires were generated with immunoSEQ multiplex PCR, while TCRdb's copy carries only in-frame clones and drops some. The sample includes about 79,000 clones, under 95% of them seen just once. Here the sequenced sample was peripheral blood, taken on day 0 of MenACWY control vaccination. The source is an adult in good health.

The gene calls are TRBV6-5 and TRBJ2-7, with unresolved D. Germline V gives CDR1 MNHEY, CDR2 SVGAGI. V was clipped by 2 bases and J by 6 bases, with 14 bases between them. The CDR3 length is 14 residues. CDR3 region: CASSYGRVASEQYF. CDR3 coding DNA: TGTGCCAGCAGTTACGGCCGGGTCGCTAGCGAGCAGTACTTC.

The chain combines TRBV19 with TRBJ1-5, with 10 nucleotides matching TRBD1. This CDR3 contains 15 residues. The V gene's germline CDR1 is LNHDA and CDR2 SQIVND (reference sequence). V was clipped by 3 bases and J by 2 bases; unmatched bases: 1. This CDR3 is CASSIGTGGNQPQHF. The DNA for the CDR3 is TGTGCCAGTAGTATCGGGACAGGGGGCAATCAGCCCCAGCATTTT.

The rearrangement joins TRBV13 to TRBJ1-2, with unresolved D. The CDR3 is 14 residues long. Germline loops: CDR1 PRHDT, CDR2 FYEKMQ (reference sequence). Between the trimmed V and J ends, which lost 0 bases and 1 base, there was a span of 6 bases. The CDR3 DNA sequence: TGTGCCAGCAGCTTAGGTCAGGATAACTATGGCTACACCTTC. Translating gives CASSLGQDNYGYTF.

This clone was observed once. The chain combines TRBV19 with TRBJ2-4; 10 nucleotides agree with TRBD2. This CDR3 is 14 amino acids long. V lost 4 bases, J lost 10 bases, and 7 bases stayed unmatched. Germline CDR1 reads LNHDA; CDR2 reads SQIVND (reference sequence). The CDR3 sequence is CASSSLAGVGIQYF. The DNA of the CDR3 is TGTGCCAGTAGTAGCCTAGCGGGAGTCGGTATTCAGTACTTC.

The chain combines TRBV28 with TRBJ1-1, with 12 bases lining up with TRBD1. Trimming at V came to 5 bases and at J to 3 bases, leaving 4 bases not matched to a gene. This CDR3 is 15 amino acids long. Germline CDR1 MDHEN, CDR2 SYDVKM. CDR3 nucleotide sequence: TGTGCCAGCAGTCCCGGGACAGGGGGCTACACTGAAGCTTTCTTT. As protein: CASSPGTGGYTEAFF.

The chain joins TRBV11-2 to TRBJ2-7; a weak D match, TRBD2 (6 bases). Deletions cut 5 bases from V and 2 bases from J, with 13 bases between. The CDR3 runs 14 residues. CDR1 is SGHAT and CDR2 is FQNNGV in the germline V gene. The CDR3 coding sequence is TGTGCCAGCAGCCCCACGGGGGTCACCTACGAGCAGTACTTC. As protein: CASSPTGVTYEQYF.

CDR3 sequence reads: CAISASSNQPQHF. In DNA form, the CDR3 reads TGTGCCATCAGTGCGTCTTCCAATCAGCCCCAGCATTTT. This chain uses TRBV10-3 with TRBJ1-5; D uncertain. The CDR3 has 13 amino acids. Germline assignment: CDR1 ENHRY and CDR2 SYGVKD. Deletions cut 4 bases from V and 3 bases from J, with 7 bases between.

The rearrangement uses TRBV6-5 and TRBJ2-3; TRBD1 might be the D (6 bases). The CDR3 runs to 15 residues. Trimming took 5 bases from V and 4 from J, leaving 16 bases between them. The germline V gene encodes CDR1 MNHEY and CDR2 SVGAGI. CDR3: CASSPGQPGPDTQYF. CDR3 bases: TGTGCCAGCAGTCCGGGACAACCGGGCCCAGATACGCAGTATTTT.

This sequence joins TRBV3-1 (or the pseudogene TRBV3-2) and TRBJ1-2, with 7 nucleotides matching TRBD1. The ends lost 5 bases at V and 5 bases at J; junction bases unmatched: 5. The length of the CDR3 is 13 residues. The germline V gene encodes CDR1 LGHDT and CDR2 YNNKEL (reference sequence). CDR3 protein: CASSDRAPYGYTF. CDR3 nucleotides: TGTGCCAGCAGCGACAGGGCTCCGTATGGCTACACCTTC.

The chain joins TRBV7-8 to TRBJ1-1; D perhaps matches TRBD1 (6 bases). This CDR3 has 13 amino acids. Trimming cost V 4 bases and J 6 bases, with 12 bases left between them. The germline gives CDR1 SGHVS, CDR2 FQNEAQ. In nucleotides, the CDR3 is TGTGCCAGCAGCTCACAGGGTTTCGCTGAAGCTTTCTTT. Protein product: CASSSQGFAEAFF.

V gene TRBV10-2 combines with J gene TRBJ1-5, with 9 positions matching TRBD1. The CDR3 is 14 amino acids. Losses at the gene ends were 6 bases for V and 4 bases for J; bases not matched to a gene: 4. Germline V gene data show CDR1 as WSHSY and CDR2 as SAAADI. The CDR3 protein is CASSRTGANQPQHF. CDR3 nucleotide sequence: TGCGCCAGCAGCCGGACAGGGGCAAATCAGCCCCAGCATTTT.

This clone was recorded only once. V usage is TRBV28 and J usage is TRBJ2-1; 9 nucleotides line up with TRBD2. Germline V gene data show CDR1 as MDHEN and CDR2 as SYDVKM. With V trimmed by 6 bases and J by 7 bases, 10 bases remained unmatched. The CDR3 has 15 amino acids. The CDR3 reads CASSPPRLAGNEQFF. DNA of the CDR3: TGTGCCAGCAGCCCCCCCCGCCTAGCGGGGAATGAGCAGTTCTTC.